A single sample gave rise to the 26 T cell receptor beta chains below, sequenced in a study of technical replicates of blood from a handful of donors. Assay used: immunoSEQ multiplex PCR; TCRdb lists only in-frame clones, some missing. The sample has roughly 100,000 clones, 95% seen once. The sequenced material came from T cells isolated from PBMCs. These receptors were taken from a human donor in good health.

The CDR3, as DNA: TGCGCCAGCAGCCAAGAGCTCGGACAGGGGGCATACAATGAGCAGTTCTTC. As protein: CASSQELGQGAYNEQFF. The chain is built from TRBV4-3 and TRBJ2-1, with 11 bases lining up with TRBD1. CDR1 LGHNA and CDR2 YSLEER come from the germline V gene. This CDR3 region has 17 residues. V gave up 0 bases and J gave up 4 bases; unmatched junction bases: 5.

The rearrangement joins TRBV12-5 to TRBJ2-3; TRBD2 aligns across 9 bases. Germline assignment: CDR1 LGHNT and CDR2 FRNRAP. CDR3 length: 17 amino acids. With 7 bases clipped from V and 0 bases from J, the junction kept 11 bases outside the gene matches. CDR3 sequence (DNA): TGTGCTAGTGCCCCTTTTAGCGGGAGAGTAAGCACAGATACGCAGTATTTT. Residues: CASAPFSGRVSTDTQYF. Complete variable domain (other parts from reference TRBV12-5 and TRBJ2-3): DARVTQTPRHKVTEMGQEVTMRCQPILGHNTVFWYRQTMMQGLELLAYFRNRAPLDDSGMPKDRFSAEMPDATLATLKIQPSEPRDSAVYFCASAPFSGRVSTDTQYFGPGTRLTVL.

The V call is TRBV7-2, the J call TRBJ2-7, with TRBD2 matching 8 bases. There are 16 residues in the CDR3. V shed 1 base and J 3 bases; nucleotides not matched to a gene: 8. CDR1 and CDR2 from the germline V gene are SGHTA and FQGNSA. This CDR3 reads CASSLVSGKGFYEQYF. The CDR3 DNA follows: TGTGCCAGCAGCTTAGTTAGCGGGAAGGGGTTCTACGAGCAGTACTTC.

The rearrangement links TRBV15 to TRBJ1-1; TRBD1 might be the D (5 bases). Trimming took 1 base from V and 1 from J, leaving 10 bases between them. Germline CDR1 LNHNV, CDR2 YYDKDF (reference sequence). The CDR3 consists of 15 residues. CDR3 nucleotides: TGTGCCACCAGCAGAGTCGTGACAGAGAACACTGAAGCTTTCTTT. Translation gives CATSRVVTENTEAFF.

The chain uses TRBV2 and TRBJ2-5; TRBD2 matches at 8 bases. The germline V gene has CDR1 SNHLY and CDR2 FYNNEI. The CDR3 contains 17 residues. V gave up 8 bases and J gave up 1 base; unmatched junction bases: 15. This chain's CDR3 is CASPGGSGASGQETQYF. As DNA, the CDR3 is TGTGCCAGCCCGGGGGGGAGCGGGGCTAGCGGCCAAGAGACCCAGTACTTC.

The DNA for the CDR3 is TGTGCCAGCAGCGTAGAGGCGGGAGGGCCGGGAGATACGCAGTATTTT. Translating it yields CASSVEAGGPGDTQYF. The chain carries TRBV9 and TRBJ2-3; 9 positions agree with TRBD2. This CDR3 has 16 amino acids. Trimming removed 0 bases from V and 5 bases from J; junction bases left unmatched: 7. Germline loops: CDR1 SGDLS, CDR2 YYNGEE.

V usage is TRBV5-5 and J usage is TRBJ1-2, with TRBD1 identical over 7 bases. The V gene's germline CDR1 is SGHKS and CDR2 YYEKEE (reference sequence). This CDR3 has 15 residues. Trimming at V came to 4 bases and at J to 3 bases, leaving 9 bases not matched to a gene. CDR3 in amino acids: CASSLSTTGYYGYTF. In nucleotides, the CDR3 is TGTGCCAGCAGCCTATCTACGACAGGGTACTATGGCTACACCTTC.

This chain joins TRBV30 and TRBJ1-5; 8 bases align to TRBD1. Germline values: CDR1 GTSNPN, CDR2 SVGIG (reference sequence). V gave up 1 base and J gave up 7 bases; unmatched junction bases: 3. The CDR3 has 13 amino acids. CDR3 region: CAWSGTGKQPQHF. The CDR3, as DNA: TGTGCCTGGAGTGGGACAGGGAAGCAGCCCCAGCATTTT. The entire variable domain, with the rest obtained from reference TRBV30 and TRBJ1-5, is as follows: SQTIHQWPATLVQPVGSPLSLECTVEGTSNPNLYWYRQAAGRGLQLLFYSVGIGQISSEVPQNLSASRPQDRQFILSSKKLLLSDSGFYLCAWSGTGKQPQHFGDGTRLSIL.

This sequence joins TRBV7-9 and TRBJ1-5; D is perhaps TRBD1 (6 bases). CDR1 SEHNR and CDR2 FQNEAQ come from the germline V gene (reference sequence). V lost 1 base, J lost 5 bases, and 12 bases lay in between. The length of the CDR3 is 15 residues. The CDR3 sequence is CASSLGDTVYQPQHF. The CDR3 DNA reads as TGTGCCAGCAGCTTAGGGGACACGGTTTATCAGCCCCAGCATTTT.

This clone has just one count. The gene calls are TRBV28 and TRBJ2-1; D is perhaps TRBD2 (6 bases). The CDR3 is 16 residues long. Germline CDR1 MDHEN, CDR2 SYDVKM. Trimming removed 3 bases from V and 7 bases from J, with 19 bases in between. CDR3 DNA: TGTGCCAGCAGTTTTCTGGCGGGATCCCCTTATAATGAGCAGTTCTTC. Translating it yields CASSFLAGSPYNEQFF.

In regard to this clone: The junction shows a germline mismatch at one end, possibly a read error. The chain recombines TRBV5-1 with TRBJ1-2; tentative D call: TRBD1 (6 bases). This CDR3 has 14 amino acids. CDR1 is SGHRS, CDR2 YFSETQ, per germline. The CDR3 loop is CASSWEEGRGPLHF. In DNA, the CDR3 is TGCGCCAGCAGCTGGGAGGAGGGGCGGGGGCCTCTACACTTC.

This rearrangement joins TRBV18 to TRBJ1-4, with D uncertain. There are 15 residues in the CDR3. Germline V gene data show CDR1 as KGHSH and CDR2 as LQKENI. V dropped 0 bases and J dropped 8 bases, with 13 bases sitting between them. The CDR3 region has the DNA TGTGCCAGCTCACCACCGGGTGTGGGTAGCGAAAAACTGTTTTTT. Amino acid sequence: CASSPPGVGSEKLFF.

The chain has TRBV2 and TRBJ1-4; D is ambiguous. The V end was cut by 3 bases, the J end by 1 base, with 6 bases between. CDR1 is SNHLY, CDR2 FYNNEI, per germline. This CDR3 has 14 residues. The CDR3 spells CASSDRLTNEKLFF. The CDR3 DNA is TGTGCCAGCAGTGACCGTTTAACTAATGAAAAACTGTTTTTT.

This clone occurred once. This chain uses TRBV29-1 with TRBJ2-1; 11 positions match TRBD1. Trimming removed 4 bases from V and 4 bases from J; junction bases left unmatched: 6. The germline CDR1 and CDR2 sequences are SQVTM and ANQGSEA. The CDR3 has 15 residues. CDR3 region: CSVGGGTGGYNEQFF. In nucleotides, the CDR3 is TGCAGCGTTGGGGGGGGGACAGGGGGTTACAATGAGCAGTTCTTC.

The gene calls are TRBV18 and TRBJ1-1; tentative D call: TRBD1 (5 bases). CDR1 and CDR2 from the germline V gene are KGHSH and LQKENI. CDR3 length: 15 amino acids. The V end was cut by 6 bases, the J end by 5 bases, with 19 bases between. The CDR3 DNA is TGTGCCAGCTCCCCCTTGGAGGGGCTAAGTACTGAAGCTTTCTTT. Its translation is CASSPLEGLSTEAFF.

The chain combines TRBV5-1 with TRBJ2-5; 9 nucleotides match TRBD1. Germline V gene data show CDR1 as SGHRS and CDR2 as YFSETQ. The CDR3 totals 14 residues. After removal of 6 bases from V and 4 bases from J, the junction contained 7 bases not matched to a gene. The CDR3: CASNWDRASETQYF. DNA for the CDR3: TGCGCCAGCAATTGGGACAGGGCCTCAGAGACCCAGTACTTC.

CDR3 sequence (DNA): TGTGCCAGCAGCATTGATGGACTTAACTATGGCTACACCTTC. Translated, it gives CASSIDGLNYGYTF. The V and J genes are TRBV7-9 and TRBJ1-2; no clear D gene. Germline CDR1 SEHNR, CDR2 FQNEAQ (reference sequence). This CDR3 comprises 14 residues. Trimming shortened V by 5 bases and J by 1 base, and 11 bases separated the two germline ends.

This clone was picked up one time. The chain links TRBV7-6 to TRBJ2-7, with 8 bases lining up with TRBD1. Germline V gene data show CDR1 as SGHVS and CDR2 as FNYEAQ. The CDR3 totals 13 residues. Trimming removed 5 bases from V and 7 bases from J; junction bases left unmatched: 7. CDR3 DNA: TGTGCCAGCAGCCCAGGGGGCGCGAGGGAGCAGTACTTC. As protein: CASSPGGAREQYF.

The J gene is TRBJ1-3, the V gene TRBV5-4; D is possibly TRBD1 (5 bases). Deletions cut 5 bases from V and 4 bases from J, with 13 bases between. Germline V gene lookup returns CDR1 SGHNT and CDR2 YYREEE (reference sequence). The CDR3 has 14 residues. The CDR3 spells CASSLGERGNTIYF. CDR3 nucleotide sequence: TGTGCCAGCAGTTTAGGGGAACGGGGAAACACCATATATTTT.

The rearrangement uses TRBV4-3 and TRBJ2-5; 7 bases line up with TRBD2. After removal of 4 bases from V and 5 bases from J, the junction contained 10 bases not matched to a gene. Per germline, CDR1 LGHNA and CDR2 YSLEER. The CDR3 has 15 residues. The CDR3 reads CASSPAAGVVETQYF. The CDR3 nucleotides are TGCGCCAGCAGCCCAGCGGCGGGAGTAGTGGAGACCCAGTACTTC.

V is TRBV5-4 and J is TRBJ2-7, with D perhaps TRBD2 (6 bases). The V and J ends lost 4 bases and 9 bases respectively, with 17 bases between them. The CDR3 sequence is 13 residues long. Germline V gene lookup returns CDR1 SGHNT and CDR2 YYREEE (reference sequence). The CDR3 DNA follows: TGTGCCAGCAGCCGCAGACTAGAGTGGGGGCAGTACTTC. It codes for CASSRRLEWGQYF.

This chain uses TRBV20-1 with TRBJ2-3, with D hard to call. The CDR3 has 11 residues. Germline CDR1 is DFQATT and CDR2 is SNEGSKA (reference sequence). The V end lost 3 bases, the J end lost 1 base, and 2 bases lay between the germline ends. The CDR3 sequence: CSASGTDTQYF. DNA for the CDR3: TGCAGTGCTAGCGGCACAGATACGCAGTATTTT.

The genes are TRBV10-1 and TRBJ2-2; 9 nucleotides match TRBD1. Germline V gene sequence: CDR1 WNHNN, CDR2 SYGVQD (reference sequence). There are 14 residues in the CDR3. With V trimmed by 9 bases and J by 0 bases, 2 bases remained unmatched. CDR3 region: CASRQGANTGELFF. CDR3 DNA sequence: TGCGCCAGTCGACAGGGGGCGAACACCGGGGAGCTGTTTTTT.

This clone showed up just once. The rearrangement joins TRBV28 to TRBJ2-7; 8 nucleotides agree with TRBD1. CDR1 is MDHEN, CDR2 SYDVKM, per germline. The CDR3 spans 16 residues. The V and J ends lost 3 bases and 2 bases, in that order; junction bases with no gene match: 9. CDR3 protein: CASSFETGTGPYEQYF. The CDR3 DNA reads as TGTGCCAGCAGTTTCGAAACCGGGACAGGACCCTACGAGCAGTACTTC.

V usage is TRBV5-4 and J usage is TRBJ2-7; D may be TRBD2 (6 bases). Germline V CDR1 and CDR2: SGHNT, YYREEE (reference sequence). Trimming stripped 3 bases from V and 3 bases from J, with 16 bases between. The CDR3 length is 15 residues. CDR3 region: CASSSQGGGVYEQYF. The CDR3 region has the DNA TGTGCCAGCAGCTCCCAGGGCGGAGGGGTCTACGAGCAGTACTTC.

This sequence joins TRBV7-2 and TRBJ2-7, with TRBD2 matching 7 bases. The junction had 1 base not matched to a gene; V was cut back by 4 bases and J by 4 bases. CDR3 length: 12 amino acids. The germline CDR1 and CDR2 sequences are SGHTA and FQGNSA. The CDR3 protein is CASSWGGYEQYF. In DNA, the CDR3 is TGTGCCAGCAGCTGGGGGGGTTACGAGCAGTACTTC.